This T cell receptor beta chain was documented in a study of T-cell reconstitution after alpha-beta-depleted transplantation in children. Regarding the study as a whole: It was surviving recipient T cells and thymic progenitors that gave some patients high TCRbeta diversity at day 60. When one year had passed after transplant, most T-cell counts and diversity came from newly produced T cells. After transplant, at about two months, alpha-beta T cells were reportedly derived from several hundred expanded graft clones.

A remark on this clonotype: Its target is not known.

Unique molecular identifiers were incorporated into the prepared TCRbeta library. Using its own MiXCR run on the PCR reads, TCRdb lists one record per CDR3 protein. The sample gives roughly 400,000 distinct CDR3 sequences, around two fifths of which show up once; approximately 25% is in the top ten. This receptor was taken from a girl aged 2-10 years with aplastic anemia, due to receive a stem cell transplant. The sample in question was PBMCs, obtained before TCRalphabeta/CD19-depleted stem cell transplant.

The chain's CDR3 is CASSPRDRGYF. Written as DNA, the CDR3 is TGTGCCAGCAGTCCAAGAGACAGGGGGTATTTT. The chain combines TRBV12-3 or TRBV12-4 with TRBJ1-3; 9 positions agree with TRBD1. Trimming at V came to 5 bases and at J to 16 bases, leaving 6 bases not matched to a gene. CDR3 length: 11 amino acids.